This T cell receptor (beta chain) emerged from a study of T cell responses to AZD1222 COVID-19 vaccine. CDR1 LGHNA and CDR2 YSLEER come from the germline V gene. The CDR3 is 13 amino acids. Deletions cut 1 base from V and 7 bases from J, with 10 bases between. The table came from immunoSEQ multiplex PCR; TCRdb's copy has only in-frame clones and leaves some out. Here the sample spans around 140,000 clones, roughly nine tenths being singletons. The chain uses TRBV4-3 and TRBJ1-2; D call uncertain. The sequencing used peripheral blood, collected on day 0 of AZD1222 vaccination. The TCR comes from an adult in good health. The CDR3 loop reads CASSQVTKAGYTF. The CDR3 DNA reads as TGCGCCAGCAGCCAAGTAACCAAAGCTGGCTACACCTTC.